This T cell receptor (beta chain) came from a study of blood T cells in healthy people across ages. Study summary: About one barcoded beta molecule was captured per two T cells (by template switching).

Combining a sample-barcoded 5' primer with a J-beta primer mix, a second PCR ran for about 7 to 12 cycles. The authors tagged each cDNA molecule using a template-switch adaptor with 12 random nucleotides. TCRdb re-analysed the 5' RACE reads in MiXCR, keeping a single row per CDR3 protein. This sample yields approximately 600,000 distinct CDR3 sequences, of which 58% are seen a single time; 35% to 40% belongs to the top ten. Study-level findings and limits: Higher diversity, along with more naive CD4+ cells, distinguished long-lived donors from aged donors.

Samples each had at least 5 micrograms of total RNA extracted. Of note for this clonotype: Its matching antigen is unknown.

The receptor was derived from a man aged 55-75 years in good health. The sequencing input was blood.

The CDR3 reads CASSNRDRGLDGAYEQYF. In DNA, the CDR3 is TGTGCCAGCAGTAACCGGGACAGGGGCCTCGACGGAGCATACGAGCAGTACTTC. The rearrangement uses TRBV6-5 and TRBJ2-7; 10 nucleotides align to TRBD1. The CDR3 runs to 18 residues. Germline CDR1 and CDR2: MNHEY and SVGAGI. V lost 5 bases and J lost 4; bases outside the gene matches: 17.